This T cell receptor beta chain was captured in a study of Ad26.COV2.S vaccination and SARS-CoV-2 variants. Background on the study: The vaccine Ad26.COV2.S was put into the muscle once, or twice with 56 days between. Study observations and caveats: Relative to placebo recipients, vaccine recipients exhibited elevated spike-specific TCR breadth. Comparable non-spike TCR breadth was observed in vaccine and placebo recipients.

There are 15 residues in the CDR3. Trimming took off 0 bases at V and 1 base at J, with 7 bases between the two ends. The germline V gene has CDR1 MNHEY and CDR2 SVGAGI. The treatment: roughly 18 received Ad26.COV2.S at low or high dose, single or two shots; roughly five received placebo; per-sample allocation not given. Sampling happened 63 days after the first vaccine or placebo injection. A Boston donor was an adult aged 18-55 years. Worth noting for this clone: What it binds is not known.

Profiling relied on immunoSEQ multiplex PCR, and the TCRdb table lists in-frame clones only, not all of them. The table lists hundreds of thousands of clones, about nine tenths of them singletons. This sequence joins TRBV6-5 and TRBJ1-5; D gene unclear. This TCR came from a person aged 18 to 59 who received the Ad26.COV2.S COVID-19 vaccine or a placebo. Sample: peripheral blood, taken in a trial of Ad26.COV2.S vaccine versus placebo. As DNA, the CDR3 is TGTGCCAGCAGTTACTCTGGGATAAGCAATCAGCCCCAGCATTTT. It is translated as CASSYSGISNQPQHF.